This TCR beta chain was recorded in a study of chemoradiotherapy in HPV16-positive cancers. Sequencing used immunoSEQ multiplex PCR; TCRdb keeps in-frame clones, though not all of them. The top ten clones hold 13% to 15% of a sample with 950 to 1,200 clones, approximately 92% of them seen once. Study outcomes and limitations: In HPV16-positive patients, HPV-responsive T-cell expansion tracked better recurrence-free survival.

To note about this clone: Its antigen is undetermined.

Germline-derived CDR1 and CDR2 are MDHEN and SYDVKM. Trimming removed 6 bases at V and 3 bases at J, with 14 bases between. The CDR3 extends over 15 amino acids. This TCR derives from a human donor with HPV-associated anogenital cancer. The chain links TRBV28 to TRBJ1-4; D is undetermined. The starting material was tumor tissue, obtained from a patient who underwent chemoradiotherapy. The CDR3 here is CASSRSTVPNEKLFF. For the CDR3, the DNA is TGTGCCAGCAGCCGGTCCACAGTCCCTAATGAAAAACTGTTTTTT.